This T cell receptor beta chain is from a study of radiotherapy plus CTLA-4 blockade in lung cancer. As for this clone: Its antigen is unknown.

The CDR3 spans 18 residues. Germline V gives CDR1 SGHNT, CDR2 YENEEA. V gave up 5 bases and J gave up 4 bases; unmatched junction bases: 10. Some clones are missing from TCRdb's copy, which holds only in-frame ones; the method was immunoSEQ multiplex PCR. The sample has around 70,000 clones, more than 75% seen once. Study conclusions and caveats: According to reports, early shifts in blood T cell clones, alongside interferon-beta, forecast response most accurately.

Sequenced material: peripheral blood, taken from a patient treated with radiotherapy plus ipilimumab. The source is a human donor with non-small cell lung cancer that progressed on radiotherapy plus ipilimumab. The chain is built from TRBV11-3 and TRBJ2-3, with 15 bases aligning to TRBD2. The CDR3 region has the DNA TGTGCCAGCAGCCAAAGGACTAGCGGGAGGGCCATTCCAGATACGCAGTATTTT. Translating gives CASSQRTSGRAIPDTQYF. Complete variable domain (other parts from reference TRBV11-3 and TRBJ2-3): EAGVVQSPRYKIIEKKQPVAFWCNPISGHNTLYWYLQNLGQGPELLIRYENEEAVDDSQLPKDRFSAERLKGVDSTLKIQPAELGDSAVYLCASSQRTSGRAIPDTQYFGPGTRLTVL.